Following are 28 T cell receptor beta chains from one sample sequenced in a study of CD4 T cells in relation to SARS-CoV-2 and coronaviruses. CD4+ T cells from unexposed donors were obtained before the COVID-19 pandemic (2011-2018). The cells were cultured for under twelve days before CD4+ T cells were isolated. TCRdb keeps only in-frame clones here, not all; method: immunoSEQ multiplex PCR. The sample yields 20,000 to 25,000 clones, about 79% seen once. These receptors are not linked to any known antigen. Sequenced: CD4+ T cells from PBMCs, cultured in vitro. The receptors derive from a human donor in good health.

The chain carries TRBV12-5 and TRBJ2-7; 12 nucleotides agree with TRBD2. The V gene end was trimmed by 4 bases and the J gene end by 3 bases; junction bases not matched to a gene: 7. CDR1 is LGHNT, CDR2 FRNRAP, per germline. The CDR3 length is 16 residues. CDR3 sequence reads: CASGWPLAGGDYEQYF. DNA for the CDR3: TGTGCTAGTGGTTGGCCGCTAGCGGGAGGGGACTACGAGCAGTACTTC. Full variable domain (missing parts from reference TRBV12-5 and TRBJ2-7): DARVTQTPRHKVTEMGQEVTMRCQPILGHNTVFWYRQTMMQGLELLAYFRNRAPLDDSGMPKDRFSAEMPDATLATLKIQPSEPRDSAVYFCASGWPLAGGDYEQYFGPGTRLTVT.

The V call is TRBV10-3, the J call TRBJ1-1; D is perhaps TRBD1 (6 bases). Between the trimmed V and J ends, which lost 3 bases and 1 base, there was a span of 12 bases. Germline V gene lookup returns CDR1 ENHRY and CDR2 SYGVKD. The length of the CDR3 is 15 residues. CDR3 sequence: CAISDPTGSNTEAFF. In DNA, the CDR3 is TGTGCCATCAGTGACCCGACAGGATCGAACACTGAAGCTTTCTTT.

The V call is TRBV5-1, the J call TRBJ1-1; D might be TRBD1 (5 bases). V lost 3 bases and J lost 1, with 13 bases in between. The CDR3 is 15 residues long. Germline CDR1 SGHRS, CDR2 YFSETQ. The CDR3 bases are TGCGCCAGCAGCTCCCTCGCTGGGGGGAACACTGAAGCTTTCTTT. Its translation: CASSSLAGGNTEAFF.

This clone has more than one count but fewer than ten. Written as DNA, the CDR3 is TGTGCCAGCAGTGAATCGGCGGGGGGGCAGGCTTTCTTT. It encodes CASSESAGGQAFF. The genes are TRBV6-1 and TRBJ1-1; D perhaps matches TRBD1 (6 bases). The germline V and J ends were trimmed by 2 bases and 11 bases, with 15 bases remaining between them. CDR1 and CDR2 from the germline V gene are MNHNS and SASEGT. The CDR3 covers 13 residues.

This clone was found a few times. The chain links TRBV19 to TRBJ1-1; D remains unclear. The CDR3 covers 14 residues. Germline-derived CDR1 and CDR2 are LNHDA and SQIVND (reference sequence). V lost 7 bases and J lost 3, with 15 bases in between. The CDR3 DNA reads TGTGCCAGTACCGAATCACTTTTGGACACTGAAGCTTTCTTT. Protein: CASTESLLDTEAFF. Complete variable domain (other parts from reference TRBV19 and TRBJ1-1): DGGITQSPKYLFRKEGQNVTLSCEQNLNHDAMYWYRQDPGQGLRLIYYSQIVNDFQKGDIAEGYSVSREKKESFPLTVTSAQKNPTAFYLCASTESLLDTEAFFGQGTRLTVV.

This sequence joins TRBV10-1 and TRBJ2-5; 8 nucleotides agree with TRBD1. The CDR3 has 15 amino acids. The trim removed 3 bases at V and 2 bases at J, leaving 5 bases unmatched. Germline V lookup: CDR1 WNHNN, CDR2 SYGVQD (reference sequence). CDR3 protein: CASSEYRGKQETQYF. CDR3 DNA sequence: TGCGCCAGCAGTGAATACAGGGGGAAACAAGAGACCCAGTACTTC.

The CDR3 reads CATFSGSSFGGELFF. The CDR3 DNA reads as TGTGCCACATTTAGCGGGAGCTCATTCGGCGGGGAGCTGTTTTTT. The V and J genes are TRBV6-6 and TRBJ2-2; TRBD2 matches 9 bases. The germline gives CDR1 MNHNY, CDR2 SVGAGI (reference sequence). V lost 10 bases, J lost 7 bases, and 13 bases stayed unmatched. The CDR3 length is 15 residues.

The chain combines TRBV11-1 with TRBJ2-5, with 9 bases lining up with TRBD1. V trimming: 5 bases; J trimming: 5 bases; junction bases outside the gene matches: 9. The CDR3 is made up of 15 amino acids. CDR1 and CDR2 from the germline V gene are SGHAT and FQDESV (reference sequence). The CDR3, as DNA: TGTGCCAGCAGCCCCCTAGTTGGGACAGGGGAGACCCAGTACTTC. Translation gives CASSPLVGTGETQYF.

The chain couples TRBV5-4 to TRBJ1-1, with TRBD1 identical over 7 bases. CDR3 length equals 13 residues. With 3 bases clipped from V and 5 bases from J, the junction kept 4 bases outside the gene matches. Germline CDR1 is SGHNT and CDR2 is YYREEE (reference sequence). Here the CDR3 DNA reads TGTGCCAGCAGCTCCGACAGGGAGACTGAAGCTTTCTTT. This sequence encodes CASSSDRETEAFF.

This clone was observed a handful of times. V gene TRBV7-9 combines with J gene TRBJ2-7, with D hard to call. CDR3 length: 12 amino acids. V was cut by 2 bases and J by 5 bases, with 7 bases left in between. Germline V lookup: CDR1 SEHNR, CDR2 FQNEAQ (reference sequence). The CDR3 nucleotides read TGTGCCAGCAGCTTATTTGGGGACGAGCAGTACTTC. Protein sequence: CASSLFGDEQYF.

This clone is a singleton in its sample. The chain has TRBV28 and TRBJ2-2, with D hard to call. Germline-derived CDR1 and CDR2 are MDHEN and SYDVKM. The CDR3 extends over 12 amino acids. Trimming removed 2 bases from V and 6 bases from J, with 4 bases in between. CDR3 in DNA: TGTGCCAGCAGTTTAATATCCGGGGAGCTGTTTTTT. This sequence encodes CASSLISGELFF.

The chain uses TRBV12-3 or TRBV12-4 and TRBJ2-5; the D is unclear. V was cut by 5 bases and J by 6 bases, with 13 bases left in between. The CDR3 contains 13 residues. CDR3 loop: CASSGLGGQTQYF. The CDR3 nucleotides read TGTGCCAGCAGTGGCCTGGGTGGACAGACCCAGTACTTC.

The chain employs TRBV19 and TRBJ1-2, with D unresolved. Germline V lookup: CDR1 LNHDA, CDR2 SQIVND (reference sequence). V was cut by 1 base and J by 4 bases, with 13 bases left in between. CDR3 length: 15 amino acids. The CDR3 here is CASSIVAGAGYGYTF. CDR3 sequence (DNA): TGTGCCAGTAGTATAGTAGCGGGTGCGGGCTATGGCTACACCTTC.

The CDR3 region is CASGLGAGDTDTQYF. In nucleotides, the CDR3 is TGTGCCTCCGGGCTAGGAGCAGGGGACACAGATACGCAGTATTTT. This rearrangement joins TRBV24-1 to TRBJ2-3, with TRBD1 as a possible D gene (6 bases). CDR1 is KGHDR and CDR2 is SFDVKD in the germline V gene. The CDR3 contains 15 residues. Trimming removed 12 bases at V and 2 bases at J, with 20 bases between.

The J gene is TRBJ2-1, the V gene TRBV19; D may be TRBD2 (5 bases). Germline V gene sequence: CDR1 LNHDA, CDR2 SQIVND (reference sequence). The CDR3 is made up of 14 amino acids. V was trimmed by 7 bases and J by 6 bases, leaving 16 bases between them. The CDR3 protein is CASTSEGLLNEQFF. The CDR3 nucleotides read TGTGCCAGTACCTCAGAGGGCTTACTCAATGAGCAGTTCTTC.

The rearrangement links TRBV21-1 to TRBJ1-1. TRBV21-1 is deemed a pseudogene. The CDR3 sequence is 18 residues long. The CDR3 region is CASSPKSPVVVTNTEAFF. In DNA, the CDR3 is TGTGCCAGCAGCCCCAAGTCCCCAGTCGTAGTGACGAACACTGAAGCTTTCTTT.

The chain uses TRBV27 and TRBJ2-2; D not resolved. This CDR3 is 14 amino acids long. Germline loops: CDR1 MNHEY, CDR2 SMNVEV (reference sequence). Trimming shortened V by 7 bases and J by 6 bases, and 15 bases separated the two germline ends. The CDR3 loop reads CASKGGTFAGELFF. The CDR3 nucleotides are TGTGCCAGCAAGGGCGGAACCTTCGCCGGGGAGCTGTTTTTT.

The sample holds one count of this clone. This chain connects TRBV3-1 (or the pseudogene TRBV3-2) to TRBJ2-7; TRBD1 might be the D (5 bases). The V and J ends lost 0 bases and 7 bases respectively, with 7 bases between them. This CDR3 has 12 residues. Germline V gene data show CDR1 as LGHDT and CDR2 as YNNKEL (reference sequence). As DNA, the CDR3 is TGTGCCAGCAGCCAAGATCCAGGGGAGCAGTACTTC. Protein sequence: CASSQDPGEQYF.

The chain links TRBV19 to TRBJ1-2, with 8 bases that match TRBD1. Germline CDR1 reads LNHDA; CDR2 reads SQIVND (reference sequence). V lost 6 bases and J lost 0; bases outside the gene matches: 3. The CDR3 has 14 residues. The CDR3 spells CASRDRGANYGYTF. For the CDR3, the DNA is TGTGCCAGTAGAGACAGGGGAGCTAACTATGGCTACACCTTC.

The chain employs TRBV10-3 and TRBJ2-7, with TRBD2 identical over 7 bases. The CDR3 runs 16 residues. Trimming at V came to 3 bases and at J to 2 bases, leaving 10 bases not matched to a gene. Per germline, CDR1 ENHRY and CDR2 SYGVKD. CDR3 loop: CAISDWGGEGPYEQYF. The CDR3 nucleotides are TGTGCCATCAGTGACTGGGGGGGGGAGGGACCCTACGAGCAGTACTTC.

CDR3 in amino acids: CASSFQTGGLNEAFF. CDR3 DNA: TGTGCCAGCAGCTTCCAGACAGGGGGCTTGAATGAAGCTTTCTTT. The chain combines TRBV6-5 with TRBJ1-1; 10 nucleotides line up with TRBD1. Per the germline V gene, CDR1 is MNHEY and CDR2 is SVGAGI. The CDR3 has 15 residues. After removal of 6 bases from V and 7 bases from J, the junction contained 11 bases not matched to a gene.

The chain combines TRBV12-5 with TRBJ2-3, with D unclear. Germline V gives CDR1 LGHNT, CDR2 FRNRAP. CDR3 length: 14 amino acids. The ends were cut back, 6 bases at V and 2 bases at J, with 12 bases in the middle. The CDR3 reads CASGALLYTDTQYF. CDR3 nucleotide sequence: TGTGCTAGTGGAGCGCTACTTTACACAGATACGCAGTATTTT.

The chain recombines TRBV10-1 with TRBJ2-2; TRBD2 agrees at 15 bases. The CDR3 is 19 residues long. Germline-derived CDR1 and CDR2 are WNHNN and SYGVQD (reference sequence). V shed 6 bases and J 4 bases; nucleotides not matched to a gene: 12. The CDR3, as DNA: TGCGCCAGCAGGAAGATGGAGGGACTAGCGGGAGGCCCCACCGGGGAGCTGTTTTTT. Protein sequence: CASRKMEGLAGGPTGELFF.

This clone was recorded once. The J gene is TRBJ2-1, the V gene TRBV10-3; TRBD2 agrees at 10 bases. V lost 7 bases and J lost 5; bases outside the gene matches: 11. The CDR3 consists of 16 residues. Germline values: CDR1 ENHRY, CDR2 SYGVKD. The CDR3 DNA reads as TGTGCCATCACCCCTGGTAGAGCGGGAGGGGACAATGAGCAGTTCTTC. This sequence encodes CAITPGRAGGDNEQFF.

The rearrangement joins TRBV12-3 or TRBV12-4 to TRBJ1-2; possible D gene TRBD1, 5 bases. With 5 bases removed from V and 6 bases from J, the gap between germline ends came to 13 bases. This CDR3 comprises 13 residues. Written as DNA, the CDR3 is TGTGCCAGCAGTATCGGGGGGTTTGATGGCTACACCTTC. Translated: CASSIGGFDGYTF.

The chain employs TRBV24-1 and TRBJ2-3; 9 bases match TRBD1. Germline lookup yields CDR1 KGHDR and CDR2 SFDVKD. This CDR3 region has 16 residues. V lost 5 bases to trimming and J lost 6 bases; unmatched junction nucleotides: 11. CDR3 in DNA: TGTGCCACCAGTGTTCCGGGACAGGGCCTACAGGATACGCAGTATTTT. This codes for CATSVPGQGLQDTQYF.

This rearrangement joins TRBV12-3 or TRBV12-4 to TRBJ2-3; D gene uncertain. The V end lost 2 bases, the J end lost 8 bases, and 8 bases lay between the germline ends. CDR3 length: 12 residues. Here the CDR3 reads CASSLWLGTQYF. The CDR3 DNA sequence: TGTGCCAGCAGTTTATGGTTAGGTACGCAGTATTTT.

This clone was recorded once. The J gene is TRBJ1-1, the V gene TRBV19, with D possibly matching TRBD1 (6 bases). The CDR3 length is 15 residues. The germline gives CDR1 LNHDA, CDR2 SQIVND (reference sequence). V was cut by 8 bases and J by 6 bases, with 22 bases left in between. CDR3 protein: CASSRYRQAMAEAFF. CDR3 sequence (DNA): TGTGCCAGTTCTCGGTACCGACAGGCCATGGCTGAAGCTTTCTTT.